The 9 T cell receptor beta chains given below trace back to one sample, sequenced in a study of identifying expanded T cells in peripheral blood. Profiled with immunoSEQ multiplex PCR; TCRdb holds only in-frame clones, not every one. This sample has about 80,000 clones, with roughly 84% found just once. Sequenced: blood. The receptors derive from a person between 18 and 75 years old in good health.

This chain connects TRBV14 to TRBJ1-2; D may be TRBD1 (5 bases). Germline V gene data show CDR1 as SGHDN and CDR2 as FVKESK. The CDR3 covers 16 residues. V lost 3 bases to trimming and J lost 7 bases, with 21 bases between them. CDR3 loop: CASSHRPGRDYAGYTF. As DNA, the CDR3 is TGTGCCAGCAGCCACAGACCGGGACGGGACTATGCTGGCTACACCTTC.

The table lists this clone with a count of one. This rearrangement joins TRBV27 to TRBJ2-3, with D possibly being TRBD2 (5 bases). Per the germline V gene, CDR1 is MNHEY and CDR2 is SMNVEV (reference sequence). The V gene lost 6 bases and the J gene lost 10 bases, with 11 bases spanning the gap. The CDR3 has 11 residues. The CDR3 reads CASRETGAQYF. CDR3 nucleotide sequence: TGTGCCAGCAGGGAGACCGGGGCGCAGTATTTT.

The chain is built from TRBV4-3 and TRBJ2-3, with D perhaps given as TRBD1 or TRBD2 (5 bases each). The CDR3 totals 15 residues. The V gene lost 2 bases and the J gene lost 6 bases, with 15 bases spanning the gap. Germline-derived CDR1 and CDR2 are LGHNA and YSLEER. CDR3 sequence: CASSQIPGPGDTQYF. The CDR3 DNA follows: TGCGCCAGCAGCCAAATACCGGGACCGGGGGATACGCAGTATTTT.

The chain combines TRBV10-3 with TRBJ2-5; D ambiguous. CDR3 length equals 12 residues. The V gene's germline CDR1 is ENHRY and CDR2 SYGVKD. V shed 8 bases and J shed 1 base, with 8 bases lying between them. The CDR3 sequence: CAIGSFQETQYF. The DNA of the CDR3 is TGTGCCATCGGTTCCTTCCAAGAGACCCAGTACTTC.

This chain connects TRBV7-3 to TRBJ2-1, with 9 bases lining up with TRBD2. J lost 4 bases, V lost 5 bases, and 3 bases had no gene match. CDR1 and CDR2 from the germline V gene are SGHTA and FQGTGA. The CDR3 spans 14 residues. As DNA, the CDR3 is TGTGCCAGCAGCCTAGCGGGAAGGTACAATGAGCAGTTCTTC. Residues: CASSLAGRYNEQFF.

V usage is TRBV28 and J usage is TRBJ2-1; weak D call: TRBD1 (6 bases). V was shortened by 11 bases and J by 4 bases, with 21 bases between the two germline ends. The CDR3 consists of 15 residues. CDR1 and CDR2 from the germline V gene are MDHEN and SYDVKM. The CDR3 DNA reads TGTGCCCAAATCCCAGGGGAGCGATTTTACAATGAGCAGTTCTTC. Amino acids: CAQIPGERFYNEQFF.

The rearrangement uses TRBV7-2 and TRBJ2-7; D gene ambiguous. Between the trimmed V and J ends, which lost 1 base and 0 bases, there was a span of 7 bases. The CDR3 has 14 residues. Germline assignment: CDR1 SGHTA and CDR2 FQGNSA. In DNA form, the CDR3 reads TGTGCCAGCAGCTTAGAACCTAGCTCCTACGAGCAGTACTTC. Its translation is CASSLEPSSYEQYF.

The gene calls are TRBV7-9 and TRBJ1-1; possible D gene TRBD1, 6 bases. There are 14 residues in the CDR3. Deletions cut 5 bases from V and 4 bases from J, with 14 bases between. CDR1 is SEHNR and CDR2 is FQNEAQ in the germline V gene (reference sequence). DNA of the CDR3: TGTGCCAGCAGCCAAACAGGGACGGTCACTGAAGCTTTCTTT. Amino acid sequence: CASSQTGTVTEAFF.

The chain carries TRBV19 and TRBJ2-1; a possible D gene is TRBD1 (6 bases). The CDR3 covers 15 residues. V was clipped by 9 bases and J by 2 bases, with 17 bases between them. The germline gives CDR1 LNHDA, CDR2 SQIVND (reference sequence). The CDR3 region has the DNA TGTGCCAGCGGCGGACAGTTCTCTACCTACAATGAGCAGTTCTTC. Translated: CASGGQFSTYNEQFF.